Presented here are 27 T cell receptor beta chains from one specimen sequenced in a study of blood T cell repertoires in COVID-19. TCRdb's table, derived via immunoSEQ multiplex PCR, lists solely in-frame clones and lacks some. The sample lists roughly 310,000 clones; 89% were seen once. The sample taken for sequencing was PBMCs or T cells enriched from blood (not recorded which). The receptors originated from a woman aged 40 to 55 who had recovered from COVID-19.

Comment on this clone: Other DNA sequences within the sample encode an identical CDR3. The chain links TRBV2 to TRBJ1-3, with TRBD1 matching over 8 bases. V shed 3 bases, J shed 2 bases, and the junction held 3 bases outside the gene matches. Germline CDR1 reads SNHLY; CDR2 reads FYNNEI. The CDR3 has 15 amino acids. CDR3 loop: CASSEAGGAGNTIYF. The CDR3 nucleotides are TGTGCCAGCAGTGAGGCAGGGGGCGCTGGAAACACCATATATTTT.

This chain links TRBV7-9 with TRBJ2-7, with D maybe TRBD1 (6 bases). CDR1 SEHNR and CDR2 FQNEAQ come from the germline V gene (reference sequence). Trimming stripped 5 bases from V and 3 bases from J, with 8 bases between. The CDR3 is 12 amino acids. This CDR3 reads CASSKDSYEQYF. In DNA form, the CDR3 reads TGTGCCAGCAGCAAGGACAGCTACGAGCAGTACTTC.

The chain has TRBV7-6 and TRBJ2-1; a possible D gene is TRBD1 (5 bases). The V gene lost 1 base and the J gene lost 8 bases, with 9 bases spanning the gap. Germline-derived CDR1 and CDR2 are SGHVS and FNYEAQ. The length of the CDR3 is 13 residues. CDR3 loop: CASSLVLGDEQFF. In DNA, the CDR3 is TGTGCCAGCAGCTTAGTGTTAGGGGATGAGCAGTTCTTC.

The rearrangement uses TRBV29-1 and TRBJ2-1, with 15 bases identical to TRBD2. In germline, CDR1 is SQVTM, CDR2 ANQGSEA. V lost 3 bases, J lost 0 bases, and 9 bases stayed unmatched. The CDR3 totals 19 residues. In nucleotides, the CDR3 is TGCAGCGTTGAGGGACTAGCGGGGGGCATCTTCAGCTCCTACAATGAGCAGTTCTTC. It encodes CSVEGLAGGIFSSYNEQFF.

The chain couples TRBV7-2 to TRBJ2-7; TRBD2 agrees at 9 bases. Germline trimming cut 4 bases from V and 6 bases from J; bases unmatched to any gene: 10. The CDR3 totals 15 residues. Looked up from germline, CDR1 is SGHTA and CDR2 is FQGNSA. This chain's CDR3 is CASSSTSLTSGEQYF. DNA for the CDR3: TGTGCCAGCAGCTCTACTAGCCTGACTAGCGGCGAGCAGTACTTC. Supplemented by reference TRBV7-2 and TRBJ2-7, the full variable domain reads GAGVSQSPSNKVTEKGKDVELRCDPISGHTALYWYRQSLGQGLEFLIYFQGNSAPDKSGLPSDRFSAERTGGSVSTLTIQRTQQEDSAVYLCASSSTSLTSGEQYFGPGTRLTVT.

The chain carries TRBV7-8 and TRBJ1-5; no reliable D call. V was clipped by 5 bases and J by 4 bases, with 18 bases between them. Germline CDR1 SGHVS, CDR2 FQNEAQ. This CDR3 contains 16 residues. This CDR3 is CASSVMGSGGNQPQHF. The DNA of the CDR3 is TGTGCCAGCAGCGTAATGGGGTCCGGAGGTAATCAGCCCCAGCATTTT.

The chain is built from TRBV5-4 and TRBJ2-5; 8 bases fit TRBD1. V shed 4 bases, J shed 7 bases, and the junction held 6 bases outside the gene matches. The length of the CDR3 is 13 residues. From germline, CDR1 is SGHNT and CDR2 YYREEE (reference sequence). CDR3 DNA sequence: TGTGCCAGCAGCCTAGGACAGGGACTGACCCAGTACTTC. Amino acid sequence: CASSLGQGLTQYF.

This clone was counted between two and nine times. The CDR3 protein is CASSYGLAGRGSTDTQYF. CDR3 coding DNA: TGTGCCAGCAGCTACGGACTAGCGGGAAGGGGGAGCACAGATACGCAGTATTTT. This chain links TRBV5-4 with TRBJ2-3; 12 bases are shared with TRBD2. The CDR3 is 18 residues long. In germline, CDR1 is SGHNT, CDR2 YYREEE (reference sequence). V shed 3 bases and J 0 bases; nucleotides not matched to a gene: 8.

Comments on this clone: At one end the junction does not follow the germline gene, possibly because of a read error. The J gene is TRBJ2-7, the V gene TRBV10-1, with TRBD1 matching over 9 bases. Germline CDR1 and CDR2: WNHNN and SYGVQD (reference sequence). The CDR3 totals 14 residues. The CDR3 DNA follows: TGCGCCAGCGGTGACAGGGGGATCTCCTACGAGCAGTACTTC. As protein: CASGDRGISYEQYF.

This clone was counted a single time. The rearrangement uses TRBV5-3 and TRBJ1-1; a weak D match, TRBD1 (6 bases). TRBV5-3 is an ORF, and what it does is uncertain. The CDR3 covers 14 residues. V was clipped by 5 bases and J by 0 bases, with 11 bases between them. CDR3 coding DNA: TGTGCCAGAAGTACTAGGGGGATGAACACTGAAGCTTTCTTT. The encoded protein is CARSTRGMNTEAFF.

To note about this clone: At one boundary the junction diverges from the germline segment, which might be a read error. The chain is built from TRBV4-1 and TRBJ1-2; D is unclear. The CDR3 is 12 residues long. The germline V gene encodes CDR1 MGHRA and CDR2 YSYEKL. The CDR3 bases are TGCGCCAGCAGCCAAGAGATAGGCCCACTATCCTTC. This translates into CASSQEIGPLSF.

V gene TRBV5-1 combines with J gene TRBJ2-3; no definite D call. Germline V gene sequence: CDR1 SGHRS, CDR2 YFSETQ. V was shortened by 0 bases and J by 7 bases, with 12 bases between the two germline ends. This CDR3 has 14 amino acids. The CDR3 nucleotides read TGCGCCAGCAGCTTGGGCAGAACCGAAAATACGCAGTATTTT. This encodes CASSLGRTENTQYF.

This chain uses TRBV11-1 with TRBJ1-2; D is possibly TRBD1 (5 bases). Trimming shortened V by 5 bases and J by 6 bases, and 10 bases separated the two germline ends. Per the germline V gene, CDR1 is SGHAT and CDR2 is FQDESV (reference sequence). The CDR3 loop spans 12 amino acids. CDR3 in amino acids: CASSGAGNGYTF. The CDR3 nucleotides are TGTGCCAGCAGCGGGGCAGGGAATGGCTACACCTTC.

The chain links TRBV6-2 or TRBV6-3 to TRBJ2-7; 13 positions match TRBD2. V was pared by 5 bases and J by 2 bases, with 3 bases of the junction left unmatched. CDR1 MNHEY and CDR2 SVGEGT come from the germline V gene. CDR3 length equals 15 residues. The CDR3 loop is CASSRGTSGAYEQYF. As DNA, the CDR3 is TGTGCCAGCAGTCGCGGGACTAGCGGGGCCTACGAGCAGTACTTC.

This clone has only one observation. This chain links TRBV11-3 with TRBJ2-1, with TRBD1 matching over 7 bases. Trimming took 5 bases from V and 10 from J; bases not matched to a gene: 8. Germline V gene data show CDR1 as SGHNT and CDR2 as YENEEA. The CDR3 runs to 13 residues. CDR3 DNA: TGTGCCAGCAGCCACGGCCCGGGACAGGAGCAGTTCTTC. Encoded protein: CASSHGPGQEQFF.

This rearrangement joins TRBV6-1 to TRBJ2-3, with a weak D call TRBD1 (6 bases). The CDR3 is made up of 16 amino acids. The germline V gene has CDR1 MNHNS and CDR2 SASEGT. Trimming left V 4 bases short and J 7 bases short, with 21 bases between. In DNA form, the CDR3 reads TGTGCCAGCAGTGGACGGACACTACAGGGATCGTATACGCAGTATTTT. Translation gives CASSGRTLQGSYTQYF.

The chain is built from TRBV28 and TRBJ2-3; 7 positions agree with TRBD2. Losses at the gene ends were 3 bases for V and 3 bases for J; bases not matched to a gene: 12. The CDR3 sequence is 17 residues long. Germline CDR1 and CDR2: MDHEN and SYDVKM. The CDR3 spells CASSFLSPGGGTDTQYF. The CDR3 DNA is TGTGCCAGCAGTTTCCTCTCTCCGGGGGGAGGGACAGATACGCAGTATTTT.

V is TRBV3-1 (or the pseudogene TRBV3-2) and J is TRBJ2-7, with 10 bases aligning to TRBD1. V lost 5 bases to trimming and J lost 7 bases; unmatched junction nucleotides: 5. This CDR3 region has 13 residues. The germline gives CDR1 LGHDT, CDR2 YNNKEL (reference sequence). CDR3 in amino acids: CASSVRTGGEQYF. The CDR3 bases are TGTGCCAGCAGCGTACGGACAGGGGGTGAGCAGTACTTC.

In DNA form, the CDR3 reads TGTGCCAGTAGTTTCTCGAGGGGCACAGATACGCAGTATTTT. The encoded protein is CASSFSRGTDTQYF. The J gene is TRBJ2-3, the V gene TRBV19, with D possibly TRBD2 on 5 matching bases. The CDR3 length is 14 residues. Germline V gene data show CDR1 as LNHDA and CDR2 as SQIVND (reference sequence). Trimming left V 5 bases short and J 1 base short, with 10 bases between.

The genes are TRBV24-1 and TRBJ2-5; 8 bases align to TRBD2. The germline CDR1 and CDR2 sequences are KGHDR and SFDVKD. The junction had 3 bases not matched to a gene; V was cut back by 0 bases and J by 1 base. The CDR3 totals 16 residues. CDR3 loop: CATSDLSSGPQETQYF. The CDR3 DNA follows: TGTGCCACCAGTGATTTGTCTAGCGGGCCCCAAGAGACCCAGTACTTC.

The rearrangement uses TRBV6-2 or TRBV6-3 and TRBJ1-3; no firm D call. V gave up 5 bases and J gave up 0 bases, with 11 bases separating them. The CDR3 is made up of 15 amino acids. Per the germline V gene, CDR1 is MNHEY and CDR2 is SVGEGT. CDR3 sequence reads: CASSPQLISGNTIYF. In DNA form, the CDR3 reads TGTGCCAGCAGTCCCCAACTGATCTCTGGAAACACCATATATTTT.

The V and J genes are TRBV18 and TRBJ2-1, with 10 positions matching TRBD2. Germline V gene lookup returns CDR1 KGHSH and CDR2 LQKENI. CDR3 length equals 14 residues. Trimming at V came to 3 bases and at J to 7 bases, leaving 3 bases not matched to a gene. The CDR3 loop is CASSPSGRTNEQFF. CDR3 nucleotide sequence: TGTGCCAGCTCACCTAGCGGGAGGACTAATGAGCAGTTCTTC.

The V and J genes are TRBV28 and TRBJ2-7; TRBD2 agrees at 7 bases. Germline V gene data show CDR1 as MDHEN and CDR2 as SYDVKM. This CDR3 is built from 15 residues. V shed 2 bases, J shed 0 bases, and the junction held 4 bases outside the gene matches. The DNA of the CDR3 is TGTGCCAGCAGTTTACTAGCGGAAGCCTCCTACGAGCAGTACTTC. This sequence encodes CASSLLAEASYEQYF.

The chain is built from TRBV28 and TRBJ1-4; the match to TRBD1 covers 7 bases. Germline loops: CDR1 MDHEN, CDR2 SYDVKM. Trimming cost V 6 bases and J 5 bases; bases outside gene matches: 6. The CDR3 length is 14 residues. The CDR3 bases are TGTGCCAGCAGGAGGGACAGACTAAATGAAAAACTGTTTTTT. This encodes CASRRDRLNEKLFF.

The genes are TRBV18 and TRBJ1-4; D remains unclear. CDR3 length: 15 amino acids. The germline gives CDR1 KGHSH, CDR2 LQKENI. V lost 6 bases to trimming and J lost 4 bases, with 15 bases between them. As DNA, the CDR3 is TGTGCCAGCTCCTCGGAGCAGCTCTTTAATGAAAAACTGTTTTTT. This gives the protein CASSSEQLFNEKLFF.

This sequence joins TRBV28 and TRBJ1-1; 10 positions agree with TRBD1. Germline CDR1 and CDR2: MDHEN and SYDVKM. The CDR3 length is 16 residues. V dropped 4 bases and J dropped 5; count of bases not matched to a gene: 10. CDR3 DNA: TGTGCCAGCAGTTGGGGCCCAGGACAGGGGGTGACTGAAGCTTTCTTT. Amino acids: CASSWGPGQGVTEAFF. The full variable domain, with the rest looked up from reference TRBV28 and TRBJ1-1, is DVKVTQSSRYLVKRTGEKVFLECVQDMDHENMFWYRQDPGLGLRLIYFSYDVKMKEKGDIPEGYSVSREKKERFSLILESASTNQTSMYLCASSWGPGQGVTEAFFGQGTRLTVV.

V usage is TRBV12-3 or TRBV12-4 and J usage is TRBJ2-2; tentatively, D is TRBD2 (6 bases). The ends were cut back, 8 bases at V and 6 bases at J, with 10 bases in the middle. This CDR3 is built from 12 residues. CDR3 loop: CASGRWAGELFF. DNA for the CDR3: TGTGCCAGCGGGAGGTGGGCCGGGGAGCTGTTTTTT.